The source of this T cell receptor beta chain is a study of shared clonotypes between healthy human individuals. CD45RO-negative, CCR7-selected cells formed the naive CD8 fraction, which excluded terminally differentiated effector memory CD45RA+ cells. CDR3 size: 17 residues. Trimming cost V 6 bases and J 1 base; bases outside gene matches: 12. In germline, CDR1 is MDHEN, CDR2 SYDVKM. Here immunoSEQ multiplex PCR was the method, and the copy in TCRdb shows in-frame clones only, minus some. Among about 1,900,000 clones, about 95% were seen once, and the ten largest hold 0.9% to 1.5%. The sequenced sample was naive CD8+ T cells sorted from blood. This rearrangement joins TRBV28 to TRBJ2-4, with TRBD2 identical over 7 bases. The TCR sequence derives from a young man in good health. The CDR3 region has the DNA TGTGCCAGCAGCCACCCGACTAGCTTAAAGGCCAAAAACATTCAGTACTTC. It specifies CASSHPTSLKAKNIQYF.